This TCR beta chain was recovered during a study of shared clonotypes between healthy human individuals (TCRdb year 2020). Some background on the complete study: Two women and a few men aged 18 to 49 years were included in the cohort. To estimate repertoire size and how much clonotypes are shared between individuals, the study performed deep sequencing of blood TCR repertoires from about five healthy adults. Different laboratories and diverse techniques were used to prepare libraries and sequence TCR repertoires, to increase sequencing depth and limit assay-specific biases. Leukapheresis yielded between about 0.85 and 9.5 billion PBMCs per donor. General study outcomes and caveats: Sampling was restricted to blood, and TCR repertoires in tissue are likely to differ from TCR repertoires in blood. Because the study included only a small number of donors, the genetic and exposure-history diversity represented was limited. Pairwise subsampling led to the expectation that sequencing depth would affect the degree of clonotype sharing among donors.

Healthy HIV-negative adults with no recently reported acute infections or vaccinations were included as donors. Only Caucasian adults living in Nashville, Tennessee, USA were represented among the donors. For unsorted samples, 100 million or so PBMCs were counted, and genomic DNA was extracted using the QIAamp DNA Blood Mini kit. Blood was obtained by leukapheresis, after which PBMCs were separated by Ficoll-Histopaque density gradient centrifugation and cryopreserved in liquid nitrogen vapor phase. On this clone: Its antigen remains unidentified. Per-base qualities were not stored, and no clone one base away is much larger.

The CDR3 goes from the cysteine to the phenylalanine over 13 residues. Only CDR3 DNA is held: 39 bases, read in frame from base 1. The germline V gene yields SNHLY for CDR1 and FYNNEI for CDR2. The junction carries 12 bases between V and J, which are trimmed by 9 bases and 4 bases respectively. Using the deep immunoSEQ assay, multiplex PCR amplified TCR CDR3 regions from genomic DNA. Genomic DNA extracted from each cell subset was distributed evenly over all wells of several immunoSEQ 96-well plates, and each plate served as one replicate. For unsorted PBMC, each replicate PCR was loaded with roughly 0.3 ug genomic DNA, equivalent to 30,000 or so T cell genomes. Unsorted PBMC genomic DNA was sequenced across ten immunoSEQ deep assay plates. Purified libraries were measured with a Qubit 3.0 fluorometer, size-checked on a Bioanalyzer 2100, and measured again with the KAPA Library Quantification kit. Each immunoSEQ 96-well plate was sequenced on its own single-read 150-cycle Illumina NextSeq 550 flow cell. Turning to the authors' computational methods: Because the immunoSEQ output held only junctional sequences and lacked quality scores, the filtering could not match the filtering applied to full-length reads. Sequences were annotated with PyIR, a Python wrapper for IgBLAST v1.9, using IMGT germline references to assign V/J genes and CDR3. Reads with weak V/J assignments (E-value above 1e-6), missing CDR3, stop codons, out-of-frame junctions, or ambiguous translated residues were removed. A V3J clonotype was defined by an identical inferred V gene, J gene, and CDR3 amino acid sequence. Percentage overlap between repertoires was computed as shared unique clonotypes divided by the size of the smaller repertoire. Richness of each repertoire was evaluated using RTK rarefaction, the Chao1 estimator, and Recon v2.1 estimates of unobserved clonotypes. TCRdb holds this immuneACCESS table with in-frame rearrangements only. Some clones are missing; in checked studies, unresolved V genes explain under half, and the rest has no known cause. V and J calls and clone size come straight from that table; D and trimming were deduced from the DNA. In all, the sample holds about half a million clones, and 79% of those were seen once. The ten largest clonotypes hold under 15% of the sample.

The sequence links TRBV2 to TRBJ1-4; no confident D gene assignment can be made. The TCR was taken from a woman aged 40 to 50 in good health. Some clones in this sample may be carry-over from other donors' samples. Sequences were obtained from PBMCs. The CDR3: CASLEGLNEKLFF. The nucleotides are TGTGCCAGTCTTGAAGGGCTTAATGAAAAACTGTTTTTT.